A selection of T cell receptor beta chains follows, all from one sample in a study of T cell responses to AZD1222 COVID-19 vaccine. Profiling relied on immunoSEQ multiplex PCR, and the TCRdb table lists in-frame clones only, not all of them. The data contain some 190,000 clones, around 94% of them singletons. The sample in question was peripheral blood, obtained on day 0 of AZD1222 vaccination. The receptors derive from an adult in good health. Each CDR3 is given with its conserved first and last residue. A D gene is named only where the DNA matches it firmly. Clone size, where shown, is once, few, many, or a class for clones that have expanded.

J gene: TRBJ2-2
D gene: TRBD2
V gene: TRBV3-1/TRBV3-2
clone size: -
CDR3 protein: CASSPQASGGATGELFF
CDR3 DNA: TGTGCCAGCAGCCCACAAGCCAGCGGGGGTGCCACCGGGGAGCTGTTTTTT

J gene: TRBJ1-3
D gene: -
V gene: TRBV7-9
clone size: -
CDR3 protein: CASSLGGYGSSGNTIYF
CDR3 DNA: TGTGCCAGCAGCTTAGGGGGATACGGGAGCTCTGGAAACACCATATATTTT

J gene: TRBJ2-2
D gene: -
V gene: TRBV20-1
clone size: -
CDR3 protein: CSASYGAGVTGELFF
CDR3 DNA: TGCAGTGCTAGTTACGGGGCCGGGGTCACCGGGGAGCTGTTTTTT

J gene: TRBJ1-2
D gene: TRBD1
V gene: TRBV7-2
clone size: -
CDR3 protein: CASSSGTGVYGYTF
CDR3 DNA: TGTGCCAGCAGCTCCGGGACAGGGGTGTATGGCTACACCTTC

J gene: TRBJ2-3
D gene: -
V gene: TRBV6-5
clone size: -
CDR3 protein: CASRAGGLTDTQYF
CDR3 DNA: TGTGCCAGCAGGGCTGGGGGGCTCACAGATACGCAGTATTTT

J gene: TRBJ1-4
D gene: TRBD1
V gene: TRBV5-5
clone size: -
CDR3 protein: CASSSGQLNEKLFF
CDR3 DNA: TGTGCCAGCAGCTCGGGACAGCTTAATGAAAAACTGTTTTTT

J gene: TRBJ1-1
D gene: TRBD1
V gene: TRBV28
clone size: -
CDR3 protein: CASSLTMGQGLNTEAFF
CDR3 DNA: TGTGCCAGCAGTTTAACTATGGGACAGGGGCTAAACACTGAAGCTTTCTTT

J gene: TRBJ1-4
D gene: -
V gene: TRBV6-1
clone size: -
CDR3 protein: CASSETAVLGEKLFF
CDR3 DNA: TGTGCCAGCAGTGAAACTGCGGTCTTAGGGGAAAAACTGTTTTTT

J gene: TRBJ2-2
D gene: TRBD1
V gene: TRBV16
clone size: -
CDR3 protein: CASSRGTGGTGELFF
CDR3 DNA: TGTGCCAGCAGCCGCGGGACAGGGGGCACCGGGGAGCTGTTTTTT

J gene: TRBJ2-3
D gene: -
V gene: TRBV10-3
clone size: -
CDR3 protein: CAISESYGTDTQYF
CDR3 DNA: TGTGCCATCAGTGAGTCCTACGGCACAGATACGCAGTATTTT

J gene: TRBJ1-1
D gene: -
V gene: TRBV4-1
clone size: -
CDR3 protein: CASSQEIGIRTEAFF
CDR3 DNA: TGCGCCAGCAGCCAAGAGATCGGAATACGGACTGAAGCTTTCTTT

J gene: TRBJ1-2
D gene: -
V gene: TRBV18
clone size: -
CDR3 protein: CASSDTGPTNYGYTF
CDR3 DNA: TGTGCCAGCTCAGATACAGGCCCCACTAACTATGGCTACACCTTC

J gene: TRBJ1-1
D gene: TRBD1
V gene: TRBV5-1
clone size: -
CDR3 protein: CASSHISLGQGAPEAFF
CDR3 DNA: TGCGCCAGCAGCCACATTAGCTTAGGACAGGGGGCCCCTGAAGCTTTCTTT

J gene: TRBJ2-5
D gene: -
V gene: TRBV7-9
clone size: few
CDR3 protein: CATRRAPQETQYF
CDR3 DNA: TGTGCCACCCGGCGGGCTCCCCAAGAGACCCAGTACTTC

J gene: TRBJ1-2
D gene: TRBD1
V gene: TRBV15
clone size: -
CDR3 protein: CATSRVTGGIRDYGYTF
CDR3 DNA: TGTGCCACCAGCAGAGTGACAGGGGGAATACGGGACTATGGCTACACCTTC

J gene: TRBJ1-2
D gene: TRBD1
V gene: TRBV19
clone size: -
CDR3 protein: CATKGPTPGQRGYGYTF
CDR3 DNA: TGTGCCACCAAAGGTCCCACCCCGGGACAGAGGGGATATGGCTACACCTTC

J gene: TRBJ2-5
D gene: -
V gene: TRBV4-1
clone size: few
CDR3 protein: CASQGYQETQYF
CDR3 DNA: TGCGCCAGCCAGGGGTACCAAGAGACCCAGTACTTC

J gene: TRBJ2-2
D gene: -
V gene: TRBV6-5
clone size: -
CDR3 protein: CASSYGRGLFTGELFF
CDR3 DNA: TGTGCCAGCAGTTACGGGCGGGGGCTCTTCACCGGGGAGCTGTTTTTT

J gene: TRBJ2-5
D gene: -
V gene: TRBV28
clone size: -
CDR3 protein: CASSFGWLETQYF
CDR3 DNA: TGTGCCAGCAGTTTTGGTTGGCTCGAGACCCAGTACTTC

J gene: TRBJ1-1
D gene: -
V gene: TRBV7-2
clone size: -
CDR3 protein: CASSLIPAAPAFF
CDR3 DNA: TGTGCCAGCAGCTTGATTCCTGCGGCGCCGGCTTTCTTT

J gene: TRBJ1-2
D gene: TRBD1
V gene: TRBV4-1
clone size: -
CDR3 protein: CASSRFIVQGVVGYTF
CDR3 DNA: TGCGCCAGCAGCCGTTTCATAGTGCAGGGGGTGGTAGGCTACACCTTC

J gene: TRBJ2-7
D gene: -
V gene: TRBV20-1
clone size: -
CDR3 protein: CSARPLREQYF
CDR3 DNA: TGCAGTGCTAGACCCCTTAGGGAGCAGTACTTC

J gene: TRBJ2-3
D gene: -
V gene: TRBV5-4
clone size: -
CDR3 protein: CASSNSFPPGTQYF
CDR3 DNA: TGTGCCAGCAGCAACTCTTTCCCCCCAGGGACGCAGTATTTT

J gene: TRBJ1-2
D gene: TRBD1
V gene: TRBV25-1
clone size: once
CDR3 protein: CASSESPTGAGYGYTF
CDR3 DNA: TGTGCCAGCAGTGAATCCCCCACAGGGGCGGGCTATGGCTACACCTTC

J gene: TRBJ2-7
D gene: -
V gene: TRBV6-5
clone size: -
CDR3 protein: CASSKSDGPYEQYF
CDR3 DNA: TGTGCCAGCAGTAAAAGCGACGGGCCCTACGAGCAGTACTTC

J gene: TRBJ2-2
D gene: -
V gene: TRBV28
clone size: -
CDR3 protein: CASLTGTTGELFF
CDR3 DNA: TGTGCCAGCCTCACAGGGACCACCGGGGAGCTGTTTTTT

J gene: TRBJ1-1
D gene: -
V gene: TRBV3-1/TRBV3-2
clone size: -
CDR3 protein: CASSQERIGEAFF
CDR3 DNA: TGTGCCAGCAGCCAAGAGAGGATAGGGGAAGCTTTCTTT

J gene: TRBJ2-5
D gene: -
V gene: TRBV30
clone size: -
CDR3 protein: CAYHPPSAGETQYF
CDR3 DNA: TGTGCCTATCACCCTCCGTCGGCGGGGGAGACCCAGTACTTC

J gene: TRBJ1-2
D gene: -
V gene: TRBV5-6
clone size: -
CDR3 protein: CASRRDRLALGYTF
CDR3 DNA: TGTGCCAGCAGAAGGGACCGTCTGGCGCTCGGCTACACCTTC

J gene: TRBJ2-5
D gene: -
V gene: TRBV9
clone size: few
CDR3 protein: CASSVDSGSQETQYF
CDR3 DNA: TGTGCCAGCAGCGTAGATAGTGGCAGCCAAGAGACCCAGTACTTC

J gene: TRBJ2-2
D gene: TRBD1
V gene: TRBV6-2/TRBV6-3
clone size: -
CDR3 protein: CASSYSTRTGKGSGVLFF
CDR3 DNA: TGTGCCAGCAGTTACTCGACAAGGACAGGGAAGGGATCGGGTGTGCTGTTTTTT

J gene: TRBJ1-2
D gene: -
V gene: TRBV5-8
clone size: -
CDR3 protein: CASSSIGLLGQSYTF
CDR3 DNA: TGTGCCAGCAGCTCAATTGGGCTATTAGGACAAAGCTACACCTTC

J gene: TRBJ2-3
D gene: -
V gene: TRBV28
clone size: once
CDR3 protein: CASSLRGPLTQYF
CDR3 DNA: TGTGCCAGCAGTTTGCGGGGGCCACTCACGCAGTATTTT

J gene: TRBJ1-2
D gene: -
V gene: TRBV7-3
clone size: -
CDR3 protein: CASSINRIDYGYTF
CDR3 DNA: TGTGCCAGCAGCATAAACAGGATCGACTATGGCTACACCTTC

J gene: TRBJ1-5
D gene: -
V gene: TRBV6-1
clone size: -
CDR3 protein: CASSEASDYSNQPQHF
CDR3 DNA: TGTGCCAGCAGTGAAGCGTCGGATTATAGCAATCAGCCCCAGCATTTT

J gene: TRBJ2-5
D gene: -
V gene: TRBV5-1
clone size: -
CDR3 protein: CASSPGPSETQYF
CDR3 DNA: TGCGCCAGCAGTCCGGGGCCATCGGAGACCCAGTACTTC

J gene: TRBJ2-5
D gene: -
V gene: TRBV12-3/TRBV12-4
clone size: -
CDR3 protein: CASSFQVLETQYF
CDR3 DNA: TGTGCCAGCAGTTTCCAGGTGTTGGAGACCCAGTACTTC

J gene: TRBJ1-1
D gene: -
V gene: TRBV10-1
clone size: -
CDR3 protein: CASSEALNTEAFF
CDR3 DNA: TGCGCCAGCAGTGAGGCCTTGAACACTGAAGCTTTCTTT

J gene: TRBJ1-3
D gene: TRBD1
V gene: TRBV7-8
clone size: -
CDR3 protein: CASSLAATGHGNTIYF
CDR3 DNA: TGTGCCAGCAGCTTAGCGGCGACAGGGCACGGAAACACCATATATTTT

J gene: TRBJ1-1
D gene: -
V gene: TRBV12-3/TRBV12-4
clone size: -
CDR3 protein: CASTPEGYTEAFF
CDR3 DNA: TGTGCCAGCACCCCAGAGGGCTACACTGAAGCTTTCTTT

J gene: TRBJ2-7
D gene: -
V gene: TRBV6-6
clone size: -
CDR3 protein: CASSYSRQAYEQYF
CDR3 DNA: TGTGCCAGCAGTTACTCACGACAGGCCTACGAGCAGTACTTC

J gene: TRBJ2-5
D gene: TRBD1
V gene: TRBV24-1
clone size: -
CDR3 protein: CATSDRDRAQETQYF
CDR3 DNA: TGTGCCACCAGTGACCGGGACAGGGCCCAAGAGACCCAGTACTTC

J gene: TRBJ1-1
D gene: -
V gene: TRBV28
clone size: -
CDR3 protein: CASSTLTATAFF
CDR3 DNA: TGTGCCAGCAGTACCCTGACGGCCACAGCTTTCTTT

J gene: TRBJ2-3
D gene: -
V gene: TRBV5-1
clone size: -
CDR3 protein: CASSERTGLSTDTQYF
CDR3 DNA: TGCGCCAGCAGCGAGAGGACCGGACTTTCCACAGATACGCAGTATTTT

J gene: TRBJ1-1
D gene: TRBD1
V gene: TRBV30
clone size: -
CDR3 protein: CAWSGGGGEAFF
CDR3 DNA: TGTGCCTGGAGTGGAGGGGGCGGCGAAGCTTTCTTT

J gene: TRBJ1-5
D gene: -
V gene: TRBV9
clone size: -
CDR3 protein: CASSPEGRSDQPQHF
CDR3 DNA: TGTGCCAGCAGCCCCGAGGGGAGGAGCGATCAGCCCCAGCATTTT

J gene: TRBJ1-6
D gene: -
V gene: TRBV6-6
clone size: -
CDR3 protein: CASSYQAGTLHF
CDR3 DNA: TGTGCCAGCAGTTATCAGGCCGGCACCCTCCACTTT

J gene: TRBJ2-7
D gene: -
V gene: TRBV9
clone size: -
CDR3 protein: CASSAHSPGTVTSYEQYF
CDR3 DNA: TGTGCCAGCAGCGCTCACTCTCCCGGGACGGTTACCTCCTACGAGCAGTACTTC

J gene: TRBJ1-1
D gene: -
V gene: TRBV29-1
clone size: once
CDR3 protein: CSVGKAGRNTEAFF
CDR3 DNA: TGCAGCGTGGGTAAAGCCGGGAGAAACACTGAAGCTTTCTTT

J gene: TRBJ1-2
D gene: -
V gene: TRBV5-4
clone size: -
CDR3 protein: CASSLPTGPPGYTF
CDR3 DNA: TGTGCCAGCAGCTTACCGACAGGCCCCCCTGGCTACACCTTC

J gene: TRBJ1-1
D gene: -
V gene: TRBV6-5
clone size: -
CDR3 protein: CASSYLTATEAFF
CDR3 DNA: TGTGCCAGCAGTTACTTGACAGCAACTGAAGCTTTCTTT

J gene: TRBJ2-7
D gene: -
V gene: TRBV18
clone size: -
CDR3 protein: CASSRGRGGHYEQYF
CDR3 DNA: TGTGCCAGCTCACGAGGCAGGGGAGGCCACTACGAGCAGTACTTC

J gene: TRBJ1-5
D gene: TRBD1
V gene: TRBV4-3
clone size: -
CDR3 protein: CASSQETGDQPQHF
CDR3 DNA: TGCGCCAGCAGCCAGGAGACAGGGGATCAGCCCCAGCATTTT

J gene: TRBJ2-1
D gene: -
V gene: TRBV11-3
clone size: -
CDR3 protein: CASSSSLADSYNEQFF
CDR3 DNA: TGTGCCAGCAGCTCCAGCCTAGCCGATTCATACAATGAGCAGTTCTTC

J gene: TRBJ1-6
D gene: -
V gene: TRBV6-5
clone size: -
CDR3 protein: CASTNPGTTPLHF
CDR3 DNA: TGTGCCAGCACCAACCCCGGGACAACACCCCTCCACTTT

J gene: TRBJ1-3
D gene: -
V gene: TRBV18
clone size: once
CDR3 protein: CASSPGTTSNTIYF
CDR3 DNA: TGTGCCAGCTCACCAGGGACAACGAGCAACACCATATATTTT

J gene: TRBJ2-3
D gene: TRBD1
V gene: TRBV27
clone size: -
CDR3 protein: CASSDTGQGLDTQYF
CDR3 DNA: TGTGCCAGCAGCGATACGGGACAGGGGCTAGATACGCAGTATTTT

J gene: TRBJ1-3
D gene: TRBD1
V gene: TRBV18
clone size: -
CDR3 protein: CASSLTGDSGNTIYF
CDR3 DNA: TGTGCCAGCTCACTGACAGGGGATTCTGGAAACACCATATATTTT

J gene: TRBJ2-3
D gene: -
V gene: TRBV7-9
clone size: -
CDR3 protein: CASLFGRTDTQYF
CDR3 DNA: TGTGCCAGCCTCTTCGGGAGAACAGATACGCAGTATTTT

J gene: TRBJ2-7
D gene: -
V gene: TRBV27
clone size: -
CDR3 protein: CASSSSYEQYF
CDR3 DNA: TGTGCCAGCAGTTCATCCTACGAGCAGTACTTC